What follows are 18 T cell receptor beta chains derived from one specimen sequenced in a study of blood T cell repertoires in COVID-19. Using immunoSEQ multiplex PCR, the repertoire was profiled, and TCRdb retains in-frame clones only, with some absent. This repertoire shows approximately 330,000 clones, under 90% found once; its top ten account for around 9%. Material for sequencing was PBMCs or T cells enriched from blood (not recorded which). All receptors derive from a woman aged 25 to 39 who had recovered from COVID-19.

The chain is built from TRBV11-2 and TRBJ1-4; TRBD1 matches at 9 bases. This CDR3 is built from 16 residues. J was trimmed by 8 bases and V by 5 bases; bases with no gene match: 12. The germline V gene encodes CDR1 SGHAT and CDR2 FQNNGV. DNA of the CDR3: TGTGCCAGCAGCGCCGGCTACGGGACAGGGACGGAAAAACTGTTTTTT. The encoded protein is CASSAGYGTGTEKLFF.

The chain carries TRBV10-3 and TRBJ1-3; D is ambiguous. CDR1 and CDR2 from the germline V gene are ENHRY and SYGVKD. V shed 1 base and J shed 0 bases, with 7 bases lying between them. CDR3 size: 15 residues. CDR3 in amino acids: CAISEFGDSGNTIYF. The CDR3 nucleotides read TGTGCCATCAGTGAGTTCGGGGACTCTGGAAACACCATATATTTT.

The J gene is TRBJ2-7, the V gene TRBV6-5; a weak D match, TRBD2 (6 bases). This CDR3 contains 12 residues. Trimming shortened V by 0 bases and J by 7 bases, and 7 bases separated the two germline ends. Germline V CDR1 and CDR2: MNHEY, SVGAGI. Written as DNA, the CDR3 is TGTGCCAGCAGTTACTCCGGAGGGGAGCAGTACTTC. Its protein product is CASSYSGGEQYF.

The genes are TRBV19 and TRBJ2-3; 7 positions agree with TRBD2. The trim removed 3 bases at V and 4 bases at J, leaving 10 bases unmatched. The CDR3 totals 16 residues. Germline CDR1 LNHDA, CDR2 SQIVND (reference sequence). Here the CDR3 DNA reads TGTGCCAGTAGTATTTACGGCGGGAGTGAGTCAGATACGCAGTATTTT. Its translation: CASSIYGGSESDTQYF. The complete variable domain, with remaining parts taken from reference TRBV19 and TRBJ2-3, reads DGGITQSPKYLFRKEGQNVTLSCEQNLNHDAMYWYRQDPGQGLRLIYYSQIVNDFQKGDIAEGYSVSREKKESFPLTVTSAQKNPTAFYLCASSIYGGSESDTQYFGPGTRLTVL.

The chain recombines TRBV3-1 (or the pseudogene TRBV3-2) with TRBJ2-1, with 10 bases that match TRBD2. Unmatched junction bases numbered 9, after V lost 5 bases and J lost 14 bases. Germline CDR1 LGHDT, CDR2 YNNKEL (reference sequence). The CDR3 loop spans 13 amino acids. CDR3 sequence reads: CASSGGAGGYEFF. CDR3 sequence (DNA): TGTGCCAGCAGCGGGGGAGCGGGAGGGTATGAGTTCTTC.

The V call is TRBV4-1, the J call TRBJ2-7, with D maybe TRBD1 (5 bases). The CDR3 runs 17 residues. The V end was cut by 4 bases, the J end by 3 bases, with 22 bases between. In germline, CDR1 is MGHRA, CDR2 YSYEKL. The CDR3 loop reads CASSPTPSTETDYEQYF. CDR3 DNA: TGCGCCAGCAGCCCGACGCCTTCGACAGAGACCGACTACGAGCAGTACTTC.

The gene calls are TRBV29-1 and TRBJ2-2; 8 bases agree with TRBD2. Germline V gene lookup returns CDR1 SQVTM and CDR2 ANQGSEA. The V and J ends lost 0 bases and 5 bases, in that order; junction bases with no gene match: 2. The CDR3 consists of 14 residues. The CDR3 region is CSVEEGLGTGELFF. Here the CDR3 DNA reads TGCAGCGTTGAAGAGGGACTAGGGACCGGGGAGCTGTTTTTT.

The chain is built from TRBV4-1 and TRBJ2-5; D is possibly TRBD2 (5 bases). The CDR3 consists of 13 residues. CDR1 is MGHRA and CDR2 is YSYEKL in the germline V gene. Trimming took off 4 bases at V and 5 bases at J, with 11 bases between the two ends. This CDR3 reads CASSPGLGETQYF. The CDR3 DNA is TGCGCCAGCAGCCCCGGACTTGGGGAGACCCAGTACTTC.

The chain joins TRBV29-1 to TRBJ1-5, with D uncertain. Trimming took 1 base from V and 2 from J, leaving 6 bases between them. The CDR3 has 13 amino acids. Germline V gives CDR1 SQVTM, CDR2 ANQGSEA. The CDR3 coding sequence is TGCAGCGTTGAAGGGTCAGGCAATCAGCCCCAGCATTTT. This translates into CSVEGSGNQPQHF.

This chain links TRBV7-2 with TRBJ2-7; D is possibly TRBD1 (5 bases). CDR1 and CDR2 (germline): SGHTA, FQGNSA. This CDR3 is 13 amino acids long. The V and J ends lost 4 bases and 4 bases respectively, with 11 bases between them. The CDR3 protein is CASSSETEYEQYF. DNA for the CDR3: TGTGCCAGCAGCTCTGAGACAGAGTACGAGCAGTACTTC.

This clone has a count of ten or more. The chain has TRBV5-1 and TRBJ1-1; TRBD1 agrees at 8 bases. Germline trimming cut 4 bases from V and 0 bases from J; bases unmatched to any gene: 8. The CDR3 covers 16 residues. Germline values: CDR1 SGHRS, CDR2 YFSETQ. This CDR3 reads CASSQEPGQVNTEAFF. The CDR3 DNA is TGCGCCAGCAGCCAGGAACCGGGACAGGTGAACACTGAAGCTTTCTTT. Variable domain in full (rest from reference TRBV5-1 and TRBJ1-1): KAGVTQTPRYLIKTRGQQVTLSCSPISGHRSVSWYQQTPGQGLQFLFEYFSETQRNKGNFPGRFSGRQFSNSRSEMNVSTLELGDSALYLCASSQEPGQVNTEAFFGQGTRLTVV.

This chain links TRBV28 with TRBJ2-5; 7 bases line up with TRBD1. The CDR3 covers 15 residues. CDR1 is MDHEN and CDR2 is SYDVKM in the germline V gene. Trimming cost V 5 bases and J 1 base; bases outside gene matches: 7. The CDR3 sequence: CASSLETGIQETQYF. CDR3 nucleotides: TGTGCCAGCAGTCTTGAGACAGGGATCCAAGAGACCCAGTACTTC.

This chain uses TRBV29-1 with TRBJ1-4; no reliable D call. Between the trimmed V and J ends, which lost 6 bases and 5 bases, there was a span of 13 bases. This CDR3 spans 13 amino acids. Germline loops: CDR1 SQVTM, CDR2 ANQGSEA. The CDR3 region is CSVAEAPNEKLFF. The CDR3 DNA reads TGCAGCGTGGCGGAGGCCCCAAATGAAAAACTGTTTTTT.

The J gene is TRBJ1-5, the V gene TRBV18; D is unresolved. This CDR3 comprises 14 residues. Germline V CDR1 and CDR2: KGHSH, LQKENI. Trimming stripped 2 bases from V and 2 bases from J, with 7 bases between. The CDR3 loop reads CASSPEEGNQPQHF. The CDR3 DNA reads as TGTGCCAGCTCACCAGAGGAGGGCAATCAGCCCCAGCATTTT.

The chain recombines TRBV7-2 with TRBJ1-2, with D hard to call. The CDR3 is made up of 17 amino acids. The V gene lost 1 base and the J gene lost 2 bases, with 17 bases spanning the gap. CDR1 and CDR2 from the germline V gene are SGHTA and FQGNSA. CDR3 protein: CASSLGGSQVLNYGYTF. CDR3 DNA sequence: TGTGCCAGCAGCTTAGGAGGCAGCCAAGTGCTCAACTATGGCTACACCTTC. The full variable domain, completed using reference TRBV7-2 and TRBJ1-2, is GAGVSQSPSNKVTEKGKDVELRCDPISGHTALYWYRQSLGQGLEFLIYFQGNSAPDKSGLPSDRFSAERTGGSVSTLTIQRTQQEDSAVYLCASSLGGSQVLNYGYTFGSGTRLTVV.

The genes are TRBV9 and TRBJ2-7, with 10 bases fitting TRBD2. With V trimmed by 4 bases and J by 4 bases, 11 bases remained unmatched. The CDR3 contains 16 residues. Germline CDR1 reads SGDLS; CDR2 reads YYNGEE. The CDR3 DNA reads TGTGCCAGCAGCCAAACCGCCATTAGCGGGAGGTACGAGCAGTACTTC. Amino acid sequence: CASSQTAISGRYEQYF.

The rearrangement links TRBV15 to TRBJ2-6; D call uncertain. V lost 4 bases and J lost 2, with 18 bases in between. The CDR3 extends over 18 amino acids. Germline V CDR1 and CDR2: LNHNV, YYDKDF (reference sequence). The DNA for the CDR3 is TGTGCCACCAGCACCAAAATCCAGAATCTTGCTGGGGCCAACGTCCTGACTTTC. This translates into CATSTKIQNLAGANVLTF.

V is TRBV2 and J is TRBJ1-5, with a tentative D call TRBD1 (6 bases). Germline V gene sequence: CDR1 SNHLY, CDR2 FYNNEI. The CDR3 spans 15 residues. V gave up 6 bases and J gave up 9 bases, with 21 bases separating them. DNA of the CDR3: TGTGCCAGCAGAGTGTACCGGGACACCGCGGGGCCCCAGCATTTT. Its protein is CASRVYRDTAGPQHF. The full variable domain, with the rest looked up from reference TRBV2 and TRBJ1-5, is EPEVTQTPSHQVTQMGQEVILRCVPISNHLYFYWYRQILGQKVEFLVSFYNNEISEKSEIFDDQFSVERPDGSNFTLKIRSTKLEDSAMYFCASRVYRDTAGPQHFGDGTRLSIL.